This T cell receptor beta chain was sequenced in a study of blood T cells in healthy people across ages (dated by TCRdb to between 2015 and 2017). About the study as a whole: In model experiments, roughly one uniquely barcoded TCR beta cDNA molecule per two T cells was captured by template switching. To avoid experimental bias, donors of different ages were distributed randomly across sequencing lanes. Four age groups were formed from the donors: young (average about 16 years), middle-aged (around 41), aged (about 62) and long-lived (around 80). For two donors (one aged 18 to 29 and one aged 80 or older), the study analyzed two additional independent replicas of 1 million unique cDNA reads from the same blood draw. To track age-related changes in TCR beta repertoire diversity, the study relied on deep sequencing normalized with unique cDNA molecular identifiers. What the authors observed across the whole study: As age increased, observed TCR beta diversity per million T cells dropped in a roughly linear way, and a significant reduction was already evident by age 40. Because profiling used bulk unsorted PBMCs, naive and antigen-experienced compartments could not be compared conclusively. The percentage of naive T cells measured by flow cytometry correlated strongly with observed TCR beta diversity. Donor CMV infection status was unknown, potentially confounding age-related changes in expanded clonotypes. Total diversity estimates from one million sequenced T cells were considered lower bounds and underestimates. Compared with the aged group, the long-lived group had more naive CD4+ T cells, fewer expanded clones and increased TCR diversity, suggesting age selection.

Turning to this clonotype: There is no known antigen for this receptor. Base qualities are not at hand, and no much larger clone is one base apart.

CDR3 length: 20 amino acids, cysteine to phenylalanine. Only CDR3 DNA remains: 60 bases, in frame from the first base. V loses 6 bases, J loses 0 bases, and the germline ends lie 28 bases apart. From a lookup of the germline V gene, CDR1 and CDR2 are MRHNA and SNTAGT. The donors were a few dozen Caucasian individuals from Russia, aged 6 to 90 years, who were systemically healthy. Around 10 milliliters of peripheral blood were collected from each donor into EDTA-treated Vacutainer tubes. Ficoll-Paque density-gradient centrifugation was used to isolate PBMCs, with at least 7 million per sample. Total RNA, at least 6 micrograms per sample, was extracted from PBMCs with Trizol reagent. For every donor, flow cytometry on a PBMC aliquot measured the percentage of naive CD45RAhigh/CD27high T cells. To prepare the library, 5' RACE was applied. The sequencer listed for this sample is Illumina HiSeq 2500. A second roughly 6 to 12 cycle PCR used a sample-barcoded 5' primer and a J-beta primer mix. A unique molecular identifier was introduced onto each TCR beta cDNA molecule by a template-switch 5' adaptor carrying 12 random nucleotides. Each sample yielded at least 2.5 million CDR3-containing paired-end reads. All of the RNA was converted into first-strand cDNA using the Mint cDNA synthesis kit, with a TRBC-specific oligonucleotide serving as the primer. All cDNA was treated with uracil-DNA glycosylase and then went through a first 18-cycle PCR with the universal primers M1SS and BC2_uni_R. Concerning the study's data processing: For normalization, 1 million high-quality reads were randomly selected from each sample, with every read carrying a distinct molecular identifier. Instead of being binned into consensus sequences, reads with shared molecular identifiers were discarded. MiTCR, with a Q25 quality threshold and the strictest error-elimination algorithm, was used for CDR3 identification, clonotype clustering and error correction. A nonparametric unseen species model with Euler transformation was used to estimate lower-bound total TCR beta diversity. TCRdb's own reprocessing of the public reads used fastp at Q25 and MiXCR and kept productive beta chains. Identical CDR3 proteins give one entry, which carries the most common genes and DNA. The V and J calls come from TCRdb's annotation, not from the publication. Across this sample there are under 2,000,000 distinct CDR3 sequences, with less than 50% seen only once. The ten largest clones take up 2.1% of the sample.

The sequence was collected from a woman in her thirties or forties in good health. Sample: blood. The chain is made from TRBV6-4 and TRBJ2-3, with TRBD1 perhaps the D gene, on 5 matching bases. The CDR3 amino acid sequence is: CASSNLTRSDTVFSTDTQYF. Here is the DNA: TGTGCCAGCAGCAATCTAACCCGATCGGACACAGTATTCAGCACAGATACGCAGTATTTT.